This T cell receptor beta chain appears in the sequencing data of a study of T-cell memory formation after mild COVID-19. Overall study context: Clusters were largely donor specific. Study-wide results and caveats: Memory sampled before infection contained some responding clones, suggesting cross-reactive memory joined. Mainly CM and EM harbored the contracting CD4+ clones; mainly EMRA harbored the CD8+ ones.

Via MiXCR, TCRdb re-called the 5' RACE reads, giving one row per CDR3 protein. The table lists hundreds of thousands of distinct CDR3 sequences, more than 15% of them singletons, with more than 10% in the top ten. As concerns this clonotype: Its antigen is unknown.

Trimming shortened V by 1 base and J by 0 bases, and 12 bases separated the two germline ends. The CDR3 is made up of 17 amino acids. Germline V gives CDR1 SGHTA, CDR2 FQGNSA. The source is an adult woman who had mild COVID-19 (a few samples of this study predate the infection). Cell type and time point are not known. The material sequenced was PBMCs or a T cell subset sorted from them (not recorded which). The genes are TRBV7-2 and TRBJ1-4, with D possibly TRBD1 on 5 matching bases. CDR3 amino acids: CASSLGWGTATNEKLFF. Here the CDR3 DNA reads TGTGCCAGCAGCTTAGGTTGGGGGACCGCAACTAATGAAAAACTGTTTTTT.